The 17 T cell receptor beta chains below were found in one sample sequenced in a study of blood T cell repertoires in COVID-19. Produced via immunoSEQ multiplex PCR; TCRdb's table is partial and in-frame only. Of some 130,000 clones in the sample, 75% to 90% were seen once. The sample was peripheral blood. The receptor source for this set is a man between 65 and 85 years old with acute or convalescent COVID-19.

This sequence joins TRBV29-1 and TRBJ2-2, with D possibly being TRBD1 (6 bases). Germline loops: CDR1 SQVTM, CDR2 ANQGSEA. V was clipped by 6 bases and J by 2 bases, with 19 bases between them. CDR3 length: 16 residues. The CDR3 reads CSVWAAGASNTGELFF. Written as DNA, the CDR3 is TGCAGCGTCTGGGCGGCAGGGGCGTCAAACACCGGGGAGCTGTTTTTT.

J is TRBJ1-3 and V is TRBV12-3 or TRBV12-4; D is ambiguous. V was pared by 6 bases and J by 0 bases, with 6 bases between. This CDR3 is 13 amino acids long. The CDR3 nucleotides read TGTGCCAGCAGGCGAAGCTCTGGAAACACCATATATTTT. The encoded protein is CASRRSSGNTIYF.

This chain connects TRBV2 to TRBJ2-4, with TRBD2 identical over 8 bases. The CDR3 length is 15 residues. CDR1 is SNHLY, CDR2 FYNNEI, per germline. The ends lost 2 bases at V and 6 bases at J; junction bases unmatched: 6. CDR3 DNA: TGTGCCAGCAGTGAAATGGCGGGGGGCGGAAACATTCAGTACTTC. Translating it yields CASSEMAGGGNIQYF.

This clone was counted a few times. The J gene is TRBJ1-6, the V gene TRBV6-5; 8 bases are a match to TRBD1. CDR3 length equals 14 residues. Germline-derived CDR1 and CDR2 are MNHEY and SVGAGI. V dropped 7 bases and J dropped 6; count of bases not matched to a gene: 5. The CDR3 region is CASMKGQGNSPLHF. CDR3 bases: TGTGCCAGCATGAAAGGACAGGGTAATTCACCCCTCCACTTT.

As for this clone: A junction boundary mismatches the germline segment, possibly from a read error. The chain joins TRBV7-7 to TRBJ2-7; possible D gene TRBD1, 6 bases. The CDR3 extends over 15 amino acids. Germline-derived CDR1 and CDR2 are SSHAT and FNYEAQ (reference sequence). The DNA of the CDR3 is TGTGCTAGCAGCTTAGAACAGGGCGCCTCCTACGAGCAGTACTTC. This sequence encodes CASSLEQGASYEQYF. Full variable domain (outside the CDR3, taken from reference TRBV7-7 and TRBJ2-7): GAGVSQSPRYKVTKRGQDVTLRCDPISSHATLYWYQQALGQGPEFLTYFNYEAQPDKSGLPSDRFSAERPEGSISTLTIQRTEQRDSAMYRCASSLEQGASYEQYFGPGTRLTVT.

V is TRBV7-8 and J is TRBJ2-7; D may be TRBD1 (6 bases). The CDR3 totals 14 residues. The V end was cut by 3 bases, the J end by 2 bases, with 11 bases between. Germline CDR1 SGHVS, CDR2 FQNEAQ. The DNA for the CDR3 is TGTGCCAGCAGCTTTAGGGGGACGGCCTACGAGCAGTACTTC. Protein sequence: CASSFRGTAYEQYF.

The chain uses TRBV5-6 and TRBJ2-5, with 8 positions matching TRBD2. Germline lookup yields CDR1 SGHDT and CDR2 YYEEEE. The J segment lost 5 bases and the V segment lost 2 bases, leaving 17 bases of the junction unmatched. The CDR3 consists of 18 residues. CDR3 sequence reads: CASSFRGGSPPRPETQYF. In DNA form, the CDR3 reads TGTGCCAGCAGCTTTCGCGGGGGGTCCCCCCCCCGCCCCGAGACCCAGTACTTC.

The chain couples TRBV18 to TRBJ2-5; 11 bases are shared with TRBD2. The V gene's germline CDR1 is KGHSH and CDR2 LQKENI. The CDR3 covers 17 residues. After removal of 4 bases from V and 5 bases from J, the junction contained 12 bases not matched to a gene. CDR3: CASSRRPASGGRETQYF. The DNA of the CDR3 is TGTGCCAGCTCACGTCGACCAGCTAGCGGGGGGCGGGAGACCCAGTACTTC.

This clone was seen only a few times. The CDR3 sequence: CASSFGTPGAYEQYF. The CDR3 region has the DNA TGCGCCAGCAGCTTTGGGACTCCCGGCGCGTACGAGCAGTACTTC. The J gene is TRBJ2-7, the V gene TRBV5-1; the D gene is possibly TRBD2 (6 bases). V was trimmed by 2 bases and J by 4 bases, leaving 16 bases between them. The CDR3 has 15 residues. CDR1 is SGHRS, CDR2 YFSETQ, per germline.

This rearrangement joins TRBV6-1 to TRBJ2-1; D possibly corresponds to TRBD1 (5 bases). V gave up 2 bases and J gave up 12 bases, with 11 bases separating them. The CDR3 extends over 12 amino acids. The germline gives CDR1 MNHNS, CDR2 SASEGT. The CDR3 region has the DNA TGTGCCAGCAGTGAAAGGGGTACAAGGCAGTTCTTC. Translating it yields CASSERGTRQFF.

The rearrangement links TRBV27 to TRBJ2-3; perhaps TRBD1 as D (6 bases). The length of the CDR3 is 13 residues. V was cut by 5 bases and J by 6 bases, with 12 bases left in between. CDR1 is MNHEY and CDR2 is SMNVEV in the germline V gene (reference sequence). CDR3 amino acids: CASSLQGGDTQYF. The CDR3 DNA follows: TGTGCCAGCAGTCTACAGGGTGGGGATACGCAGTATTTT.

The rearrangement joins TRBV28 to TRBJ2-7, with 11 bases that match TRBD2. The germline gives CDR1 MDHEN, CDR2 SYDVKM. This CDR3 has 15 residues. The V and J ends lost 6 bases and 0 bases, in that order; junction bases with no gene match: 4. CDR3 amino acids: CASRLAGDISYEQYF. CDR3 sequence (DNA): TGTGCCAGCAGACTAGCGGGGGACATCTCCTACGAGCAGTACTTC.

The chain uses TRBV19 and TRBJ1-4; 9 bases match TRBD1. Germline V CDR1 and CDR2: LNHDA, SQIVND (reference sequence). CDR3 length: 14 residues. The trim removed 6 bases at V and 7 bases at J, leaving 6 bases unmatched. The CDR3 sequence is CASSLTGGGEKLFF. DNA of the CDR3: TGTGCCAGTAGCCTTACAGGGGGCGGTGAAAAACTGTTTTTT.

V gene TRBV27 combines with J gene TRBJ1-1; D unresolved. Trimming left V 4 bases short and J 0 bases short, with 12 bases between. Germline V gene sequence: CDR1 MNHEY, CDR2 SMNVEV (reference sequence). The CDR3 sequence is 15 residues long. CDR3 residues: CASSSRSSMNTEAFF. The CDR3 DNA is TGTGCCAGCAGTTCTCGGTCGAGCATGAACACTGAAGCTTTCTTT.

The rearrangement links TRBV29-1 to TRBJ1-2, with D possibly TRBD1 on 6 matching bases. CDR1 is SQVTM, CDR2 ANQGSEA, per germline. This CDR3 has 12 amino acids. Trimming left V 5 bases short and J 4 bases short, with 11 bases between. CDR3 sequence: CSVNDRSYGYTF. CDR3 DNA sequence: TGCAGCGTTAATGACAGGTCCTATGGCTACACCTTC. The entire variable domain, with the rest obtained from reference TRBV29-1 and TRBJ1-2, is as follows: SAVISQKPSRDICQRGTSLTIQCQVDSQVTMMFWYRQQPGQSLTLIATANQGSEATYESGFVIDKFPISRPNLTFSTLTVSNMSPEDSSIYLCSVNDRSYGYTFGSGTRLTVV.

This rearrangement joins TRBV23-1 to TRBJ2-5, with 8 bases lining up with TRBD1. TRBV23-1 is an ORF; its function is uncertain. This CDR3 has 16 amino acids. The V segment lost 6 bases and the J segment 2 bases; nucleotides outside the gene matches: 11. The CDR3 coding sequence is TGCGCCAGCAGATTTTCGGACAGGGACGGACAAGAGACCCAGTACTTC. The encoded protein is CASRFSDRDGQETQYF.

This clone was seen just once. The gene calls are TRBV3-1 (or the pseudogene TRBV3-2) and TRBJ2-5; D is unclear. V was shortened by 0 bases and J by 5 bases, with 13 bases between the two germline ends. This CDR3 contains 15 residues. Per the germline V gene, CDR1 is LGHDT and CDR2 is YNNKEL (reference sequence). The CDR3 bases are TGTGCCAGCAGCCAAGATAGCCCTCATTGGGAGACCCAGTACTTC. Its translation: CASSQDSPHWETQYF.